These 21 T cell receptor beta chains were sequenced from one sample in a study of T cell repertoires in cytomegalovirus infection. One entry per CDR3 protein, called by TCRdb with MiXCR from the reads. The sample includes 600,000 to 800,000 distinct CDR3 sequences, approximately 25% of them seen just once. The sample comprised CD8+ T cells from PBMCs. The receptors originated from a human donor in good health (CMV status not recorded). Some clones in this sample may be carry-over from other donors' samples.

The chain uses TRBV15 and TRBJ2-3, with D possibly being TRBD1 (6 bases). CDR3 length equals 14 residues. V was pared by 1 base and J by 4 bases, with 9 bases between. Germline CDR1 LNHNV, CDR2 YYDKDF (reference sequence). The CDR3 nucleotides are TGTGCCACCAGCAGAGTGGGGGCGGCAGATACGCAGTATTTT. It yields the protein CATSRVGAADTQYF.

This sequence joins TRBV2 and TRBJ2-1, with 7 bases fitting TRBD1. This CDR3 contains 12 residues. The V gene end was trimmed by 8 bases and the J gene end by 4 bases; junction bases not matched to a gene: 2. Germline V gives CDR1 SNHLY, CDR2 FYNNEI. CDR3 residues: CASLGQYNEQFF. CDR3 sequence (DNA): TGTGCCAGCCTGGGACAGTACAATGAGCAGTTCTTC.

This clonotype showed up just a few times. The chain recombines TRBV15 with TRBJ1-5; D remains ambiguous. Germline V gene lookup returns CDR1 LNHNV and CDR2 YYDKDF (reference sequence). The CDR3 consists of 18 residues. Trimming removed 1 base from V and 6 bases from J, with 22 bases in between. For the CDR3, the DNA is TGTGCCACCAGCAGAGTGGACGGTCGGAGTCAGCCGGGTCAGCCCCAGCATTTT. Protein product: CATSRVDGRSQPGQPQHF.

This rearrangement joins TRBV7-9 to TRBJ2-5; possibly TRBD1 for D (5 bases). Trimming pared 6 bases from V and 5 bases from J, leaving 22 bases between. Germline values: CDR1 SEHNR, CDR2 FQNEAQ (reference sequence). This CDR3 contains 16 residues. CDR3 residues: CASSNGAPGKRETQYF. Written as DNA, the CDR3 is TGTGCCAGCAGTAACGGAGCCCCAGGGAAAAGGGAGACCCAGTACTTC.

This clonotype was detected ten times or more. The chain recombines TRBV19 with TRBJ1-5; D is perhaps TRBD1 (6 bases). Germline CDR1 reads LNHDA; CDR2 reads SQIVND (reference sequence). The CDR3 is 15 residues long. Trimming stripped 3 bases from V and 1 base from J, with 10 bases between. The CDR3 coding sequence is TGTGCCAGTAGTATCTTCGGACAGAGCAATCAGCCCCAGCATTTT. Translating it yields CASSIFGQSNQPQHF.

The chain joins TRBV28 to TRBJ2-5; D possibly corresponds to TRBD2 (5 bases). The germline V gene has CDR1 MDHEN and CDR2 SYDVKM. The CDR3 covers 14 residues. Trimming removed 6 bases at V and 0 bases at J, with 11 bases between. CDR3 in amino acids: CASSPKRYQETQYF. The CDR3 nucleotides are TGTGCCAGCAGCCCCAAGCGGTACCAAGAGACCCAGTACTTC. Drawing the rest from reference TRBV28 and TRBJ2-5, the complete variable domain is DVKVTQSSRYLVKRTGEKVFLECVQDMDHENMFWYRQDPGLGLRLIYFSYDVKMKEKGDIPEGYSVSREKKERFSLILESASTNQTSMYLCASSPKRYQETQYFGPGTRLLVL.

The chain uses TRBV25-1 and TRBJ2-7, with 14 bases identical to TRBD2. Trimming cost V 7 bases and J 7 bases; bases outside gene matches: 9. CDR3 length equals 15 residues. In germline, CDR1 is MGHDK, CDR2 SYGVNS. The chain's CDR3 is CASTGTSGGQLEQYF. DNA for the CDR3: TGTGCCAGCACCGGGACTAGCGGGGGTCAATTGGAGCAGTACTTC.

This clonotype turned up a few times. V is TRBV27 and J is TRBJ1-2; D gene uncertain. The V end lost 2 bases, the J end lost 8 bases, and 12 bases lay between the germline ends. The CDR3 loop spans 13 amino acids. Germline V CDR1 and CDR2: MNHEY, SMNVEV (reference sequence). As DNA, the CDR3 is TGTGCCAGCAGTTTAAGGGCTGAAAGAGGCTACACCTTC. Amino acid sequence: CASSLRAERGYTF.

Concerning this clonotype itself: A much larger clone differs by one base, so this may be a read error. The gene calls are TRBV7-9 and TRBJ2-2; TRBD1 is a possible D gene (5 bases). Germline lookup yields CDR1 SEHNR and CDR2 FQNEAQ (reference sequence). V was trimmed by 4 bases and J by 2 bases, leaving 11 bases between them. This CDR3 contains 15 residues. CDR3 residues: CASSSTEGNTGELFF. The CDR3 DNA reads as TGTGCCAGCAGCTCGACAGAAGGTAACACCGGGGAGCTGTTTTTT.

This clonotype has more than one count but fewer than ten. The chain combines TRBV29-1 with TRBJ2-1; TRBD2 agrees at 15 bases. The CDR3 contains 14 residues. CDR1 is SQVTM, CDR2 ANQGSEA, per germline. V shed 3 bases and J 7 bases; nucleotides not matched to a gene: 1. The CDR3: CSVEGTSGGNEQFF. The CDR3 nucleotides read TGCAGCGTTGAGGGGACTAGCGGGGGGAATGAGCAGTTCTTC.

This sequence joins TRBV28 and TRBJ2-2, with D possibly being TRBD1 or TRBD2 (5 bases each). The CDR3 runs 16 residues. Trimming pared 7 bases from V and 3 bases from J, leaving 18 bases between. Germline CDR1 reads MDHEN; CDR2 reads SYDVKM. This chain's CDR3 is CASNFRELSDTGELFF. The CDR3 region has the DNA TGTGCCAGCAACTTCAGGGAGTTGTCGGACACCGGGGAGCTGTTTTTT.

The rearrangement joins TRBV6-6 to TRBJ2-6; tentative D call: TRBD2 (6 bases). V was shortened by 2 bases and J by 3 bases, with 8 bases between the two germline ends. CDR3 length: 15 residues. CDR1 MNHNY and CDR2 SVGAGI come from the germline V gene (reference sequence). The CDR3 DNA reads TGTGCCAGCAGTTACCGGGACTTTGGGGCCAACGTCCTGACTTTC. It codes for CASSYRDFGANVLTF.

This clonotype has at least ten counts. CDR3 coding DNA: TGTGCCAGCAGTTATGGACAGGTCGGGTCCTACAATGAGCAGTTCTTC. Encoded protein: CASSYGQVGSYNEQFF. This chain joins TRBV6-5 and TRBJ2-1; 7 bases line up with TRBD1. The germline gives CDR1 MNHEY, CDR2 SVGAGI. Unmatched junction bases numbered 6, after V lost 3 bases and J lost 1 base. The CDR3 covers 16 residues.

This clonotype was counted at least ten times. The V and J genes are TRBV12-5 and TRBJ2-1; TRBD1 is a possible D gene (6 bases). The CDR3 extends over 13 amino acids. The germline V and J ends were trimmed by 6 bases and 9 bases, with 15 bases remaining between them. Germline V gene sequence: CDR1 LGHNT, CDR2 FRNRAP. The DNA for the CDR3 is TGTGCTAGTGGATACTCCAACAGGGTTGAGCAGTTCTTC. It specifies CASGYSNRVEQFF.

This clonotype was detected a few times. The chain couples TRBV2 to TRBJ2-3; 8 bases fit TRBD2. Germline CDR1 reads SNHLY; CDR2 reads FYNNEI. V shed 10 bases, J shed 2 bases, and the junction held 11 bases outside the gene matches. The CDR3 totals 15 residues. The CDR3 sequence: CATLGAGAYTDTQYF. The CDR3 bases are TGTGCCACCCTTGGAGCGGGGGCATACACAGATACGCAGTATTTT. Combining the CDR3 with reference TRBV2 and TRBJ2-3 gives the whole variable domain EPEVTQTPSHQVTQMGQEVILRCVPISNHLYFYWYRQILGQKVEFLVSFYNNEISEKSEIFDDQFSVERPDGSNFTLKIRSTKLEDSAMYFCATLGAGAYTDTQYFGPGTRLTVL.

Only a few counts were recorded for this clonotype. The V and J genes are TRBV5-5 and TRBJ2-7; no reliable D call. Trimming removed 0 bases from V and 5 bases from J, with 9 bases in between. The CDR3 has 13 amino acids. CDR1 is SGHKS and CDR2 is YYEKEE in the germline V gene (reference sequence). The CDR3 sequence is CASSLDPPDEQYV. The CDR3 DNA follows: TGTGCCAGCAGCTTGGACCCTCCGGACGAGCAGTACGTC.

The V gene is TRBV10-2, the J gene TRBJ1-1, with TRBD1 as a possible D gene (6 bases). CDR1 is WSHSY and CDR2 is SAAADI in the germline V gene. V lost 2 bases, J lost 2 bases, and 12 bases lay in between. CDR3 length: 15 residues. CDR3 sequence reads: CASSEGFGGNTEAFF. CDR3 nucleotides: TGCGCCAGCAGTGAGGGGTTCGGGGGCAACACTGAAGCTTTCTTT.

This chain joins TRBV6-2 or TRBV6-3 and TRBJ2-2; D gene uncertain. Between the trimmed V and J ends, which lost 0 bases and 4 bases, there was a span of 6 bases. The germline CDR1 and CDR2 sequences are MNHEY and SVGEGT. This CDR3 has 14 amino acids. CDR3: CASSYSQATGELFF. CDR3 sequence (DNA): TGTGCCAGCAGTTACTCGCAAGCCACCGGGGAGCTGTTTTTT.

The rearrangement links TRBV15 to TRBJ1-1; 7 bases agree with TRBD1. In germline, CDR1 is LNHNV, CDR2 YYDKDF (reference sequence). The CDR3 totals 12 residues. Trimming removed 5 bases from V and 5 bases from J; junction bases left unmatched: 2. The CDR3 here is CATSSQGTEAFF. CDR3 sequence (DNA): TGTGCCACCAGCTCACAGGGGACTGAAGCTTTCTTT.

This clonotype turned up a few times. The rearrangement joins TRBV5-1 to TRBJ2-7; D is perhaps TRBD2 (5 bases). The V and J ends lost 4 bases and 6 bases respectively, with 23 bases between them. The CDR3 loop spans 16 amino acids. Germline-derived CDR1 and CDR2 are SGHRS and YFSETQ. The CDR3 region has the DNA TGCGCCAGCAGCCTTGGAACGGGTTATCAAGGAGGCGAGCAGTACGTC. Translation: CASSLGTGYQGGEQYV.

This clonotype was detected only a few times. The chain is built from TRBV27 and TRBJ1-5, with D tentatively TRBD1 (6 bases). Germline V CDR1 and CDR2: MNHEY, SMNVEV (reference sequence). This CDR3 is built from 13 residues. V lost 7 bases, J lost 7 bases, and 14 bases lay in between. CDR3 nucleotide sequence: TGTGCCAGCATGAAGGGGGTGGGACAGCCCCAGCATTTT. Its translation is CASMKGVGQPQHF.